The entry below gives a single T cell receptor (beta chain) sequence along with its context. The entry originates in a study of CD8 T cells in Susac syndrome. Reverse transcription of about 0.45 to 1 ug RNA was carried out with random hexamers. Amplification of TCR beta CDR3 used immunoSEQ multiplex PCR across 54 Vbeta and 13 Jbeta. TCRdb recomputed calls from the immunoSEQ multiplex PCR reads with MiXCR, one row per CDR3 protein. The data show about 280,000 distinct CDR3 sequences, 80% to 90% seen once. The germline CDR1 and CDR2 sequences are MNHNY and SVGAGI (reference sequence). Trimming took off 0 bases at V and 5 bases at J, with 16 bases between the two ends. The CDR3 length is 16 residues. The multiple sclerosis control cohort comprised treatment-naive individuals presenting with stable or active relapsing-remitting disease. It was negative isolation that provided the CD8+ and CD4+ T cells, whereas TEMRA cells were enriched by FACS.

What was sequenced was CD8+ T cells from PBMCs. The clonotype originates from a human donor with multiple sclerosis. This rearrangement joins TRBV6-6 to TRBJ1-2, with a possible D match to TRBD1 (6 bases). The CDR3 DNA reads as TGTGCCAGCAGTTACTCGACAACAGGGAGGGCATATGGCTACACCTTC. Its protein is CASSYSTTGRAYGYTF.